This TCR beta chain came from a study of T cell repertoires in cytomegalovirus infection. About the study: Evidence of both CMV infection and a matching HLA type came from public TCR beta signatures. Study-wide results and caveats: HLA-C-restricted TCR beta clonotypes specific for CMV led the ex vivo response. Frequencies of public TCR beta families were cumulated, and this identified carriers of CMV plus the relevant HLA.

TCRdb reprocessed the reads via MiXCR and lists one record per CDR3 protein. The table has 400,000 or so distinct CDR3 sequences, approximately 33% seen once. This clonotype has at least ten counts. Its antigen is unknown. The clonotype comes from a human donor in good health (CMV status not recorded). Some clones in this sample may be carry-over from other donors' samples. The specimen sequenced was PBMCs.

CDR3 nucleotides: TGCGCCAGCAGCCGGATAGCGGTGGGCACCGGGGAGCTGTTTTTT. Its translation is CASSRIAVGTGELFF. This rearrangement joins TRBV4-3 to TRBJ2-2; D may be TRBD2 (6 bases). Between the trimmed V and J ends, which lost 4 bases and 4 bases, there was a span of 13 bases. Germline CDR1 and CDR2: LGHNA and YSLEER. The length of the CDR3 is 15 residues.